Shown below are 21 T cell receptor beta chains from a single sample sequenced in a study of T cell clonality in common variable immunodeficiency. This table comes from immunoSEQ multiplex PCR, and its TCRdb copy is limited to in-frame clones, with some not included. The data show over a thousand clones, with none appearing a single time. These receptors lack a known antigen. Overall study results and limits: Reportedly, TCR beta sequences from common variable immunodeficiency showed fewer deletions and N-nucleotide insertions.

The sequencing input was peripheral blood mononuclear cells. Every receptor here comes from a human donor with common variable immunodeficiency.

The table lists this clone with a few counts. CDR3 amino acids: CSARSRLADTQYF. The part of the CDR3 DNA that was read is TGCAGTGCTAGGTCCAGACTCGCAGATACG. The V and J genes are TRBV20-1 and TRBJ2-3, with no clear D. The missing CDR3 end, 3 residues past where the read stops, is filled in from the germline J gene. V was cut by 3 bases and J by 4 bases, with 11 bases left in between. The CDR3 runs to 13 residues. Germline V lookup: CDR1 DFQATT, CDR2 SNEGSKA (reference sequence).

In this sample, this clone is medium-sized (0.01 to 0.1%). Read data end 3 residues before the CDR3 end; the end is taken from the germline J gene. V usage is TRBV7-8 and J usage is TRBJ2-7; 8 bases align to TRBD1. Germline CDR1 and CDR2: SGHVS and FQNEAQ. The ends lost 4 bases at V and 6 bases at J; junction bases unmatched: 2. CDR3 length equals 12 residues. This CDR3 reads CASSSGGAEQYF. The CDR3 DNA, read in part, is TGTGCCAGCAGCTCAGGGGGCGCCGAG.

Relative to its sample, this clone is medium-sized (0.01 to 0.1%). The CDR3 extends 3 residues past the end of the read, so its final part is completed from the germline J gene. V usage is TRBV18 and J usage is TRBJ1-4; no reliable D call. V dropped 3 bases and J dropped 2 bases, with 7 bases sitting between them. Germline V gene sequence: CDR1 KGHSH, CDR2 LQKENI. This CDR3 spans 14 amino acids. The DNA read from the CDR3 is TGTGCCAGCTCACCTTCGGGGACTAATGAAAAA. It is translated as CASSPSGTNEK. Given in full, the CDR3 is CASSPSGTNEKLFF.

A remark on this clone: Read sequence stops 3 residues before the CDR3 end, and the germline J gene provides the missing end. This sequence joins TRBV7-9 and TRBJ1-6; D ambiguous. CDR1 and CDR2 from the germline V gene are SEHNR and FQNEAQ (reference sequence). The CDR3 totals 15 residues. V was cut by 2 bases and J by 10 bases, with 15 bases left in between. The sequenced CDR3 bases are TGTGCCAGCAGCTTACGGGAAGGTTCGGGGTCACCC. Translation gives CASSLREGSGSP. The entire CDR3 protein is CASSLREGSGSPLHF. Looking up the rest from reference TRBV7-9 and TRBJ1-6 gives the full variable domain: DTGVSQNPRHKITKRGQNVTFRCDPISEHNRLYWYRQTLGQGPEFLTYFQNEAQLEKSRLLSDRFSAERPKGSFSTLEIQRTEQGDSAMYLCASSLREGSGSPLHFGNGTRLTVT.

This clone was counted a few times. The read stops 3 residues short of the end of the CDR3; the missing end is completed from the germline J gene. The chain is built from TRBV7-6 and TRBJ2-1; 7 positions agree with TRBD2. From germline, CDR1 is SGHVS and CDR2 FNYEAQ. There are 17 residues in the CDR3. The ends lost 5 bases at V and 0 bases at J; junction bases unmatched: 10. CDR3 bases read: TGTGCCAGCAGCCTGGGACTACCCGTGAGCTCCTACAATGAG. Translated, it gives CASSLGLPVSSYNE. The full CDR3 is CASSLGLPVSSYNEQFF.

To note about this clone: Sequencing ends 3 residues short of the CDR3 end; the germline J gene provides the rest. The chain has TRBV18 and TRBJ2-1; D gene uncertain. This CDR3 contains 15 residues. The germline gives CDR1 KGHSH, CDR2 LQKENI. Trimming pared 6 bases from V and 9 bases from J, leaving 21 bases between. The DNA read from the CDR3 is TGTGCCAGCTCCCCTTCGGGTACGAGGAACGGTGAG. As protein: CASSPSGTRNGE. The CDR3 in its entirety is CASSPSGTRNGEQFF.

On this clone itself: Read coverage stops 3 residues before the CDR3 terminus; the germline J gene supplies the remainder. The chain joins TRBV7-2 to TRBJ2-7; TRBD1 matches at 8 bases. CDR1 and CDR2 from the germline V gene are SGHTA and FQGNSA. With V trimmed by 5 bases and J by 5 bases, 8 bases remained unmatched. The CDR3 covers 14 residues. The covered CDR3 bases are TGTGCCAGCAGCCCAGGACAGGGAACCGACGAG. This sequence encodes CASSPGQGTDE. The full CDR3 reads CASSPGQGTDEQYF. Using reference TRBV7-2 and TRBJ2-7 for the parts outside the CDR3, the full variable domain is GAGVSQSPSNKVTEKGKDVELRCDPISGHTALYWYRQSLGQGLEFLIYFQGNSAPDKSGLPSDRFSAERTGGSVSTLTIQRTQQEDSAVYLCASSPGQGTDEQYFGPGTRLTVT.

This clone was counted a few times. The read falls 3 residues short of the CDR3 end, and the missing part is taken from the germline J gene. This chain joins TRBV7-9 and TRBJ1-3, with 9 bases aligning to TRBD1. CDR3 length: 13 residues. Looked up from germline, CDR1 is SEHNR and CDR2 is FQNEAQ (reference sequence). The V and J ends lost 5 bases and 8 bases, in that order; junction bases with no gene match: 4. CDR3 amino acids: CASSRDRVDTIYF. The covered CDR3 bases are TGTGCCAGCAGCAGGGACAGGGTAGACACC.

For this clone: Coverage ceases 3 residues before the CDR3 finishes, and the germline J gene fills in the end. The genes are TRBV6-1 and TRBJ1-4, with D possibly being TRBD1 (6 bases). CDR1 and CDR2 from the germline V gene are MNHNS and SASEGT. The CDR3 has 13 residues. The V end was cut by 0 bases, the J end by 7 bases, with 6 bases between. The CDR3 bases that were read are TGTGCCAGCAGTGAAGCAGGGGGTGAAAAA. This codes for CASSEAGGEK. The full CDR3 sequence reads CASSEAGGEKLFF.

This clone qualifies as large. The CDR3 is cut off 3 residues early in the read; its end comes from the germline J gene. The chain employs TRBV7-3 and TRBJ2-5, with TRBD2 identical over 8 bases. The germline V gene has CDR1 SGHTA and CDR2 FQGTGA. V dropped 5 bases and J dropped 5; count of bases not matched to a gene: 4. This CDR3 is built from 13 residues. CDR3: CASSRGGGETQYF. The sequenced CDR3 bases are TGTGCCAGCAGCCGGGGGGGAGGGGAGACC. Drawing the rest from reference TRBV7-3 and TRBJ2-5, the complete variable domain is GAGVSQTPSNKVTEKGKYVELRCDPISGHTALYWYRQSLGQGPEFLIYFQGTGAADDSGLPNDRFFAVRPEGSVSTLKIQRTERGDSAVYLCASSRGGGETQYFGPGTRLLVL.

This clone was recorded a few times. The CDR3 end falls 3 residues outside the read, so it is completed with the germline J gene. The chain joins TRBV11-2 to TRBJ1-4; tentatively, D is TRBD1 (5 bases). The CDR3 loop spans 15 amino acids. V was cut by 5 bases and J by 7 bases, with 17 bases left in between. CDR1 is SGHAT, CDR2 FQNNGV, per germline. CDR3 amino acids: CASSLSGSPFEKLFF. The CDR3 DNA, read in part, is TGTGCCAGCAGCCTCTCAGGGAGTCCGTTTGAAAAA.

To note about this clone: The observed sequence ends 3 residues before the CDR3 terminus, with the missing tail filled in from the germline J gene. V is TRBV18 and J is TRBJ1-1, with 12 bases lining up with TRBD1. The CDR3 covers 14 residues. Germline V gene lookup returns CDR1 KGHSH and CDR2 LQKENI. V shed 2 bases and J 6 bases; nucleotides not matched to a gene: 1. CDR3 sequence: CASSPRDRGPEAFF. The DNA read from the CDR3 is TGTGCCAGCTCACCAAGGGACAGGGGGCCTGAA.

Comment on this clone: The observed sequence ends 3 residues before the CDR3 terminus, with the missing tail filled in from the germline J gene. The chain couples TRBV19 to TRBJ2-5; 7 bases fit TRBD1. Trimming removed 6 bases from V and 3 bases from J; junction bases left unmatched: 22. The CDR3 sequence is 19 residues long. Germline V lookup: CDR1 LNHDA, CDR2 SQIVND (reference sequence). CDR3 bases read: TGTGCCAGTAGCCTCCAAGGGGGCCCCGGGGTAACGGCGAAAGAGACC. This translates into CASSLQGGPGVTAKET. The whole CDR3 sequence is CASSLQGGPGVTAKETQYF.

This clone has a handful of counts. The read ends 3 residues shy of where the CDR3 ends; the end is completed using the germline J gene. The chain joins TRBV7-2 to TRBJ1-2; D possibly corresponds to TRBD1 (5 bases). The CDR3 consists of 13 residues. Trimming shortened V by 3 bases and J by 7 bases, and 12 bases separated the two germline ends. Germline V CDR1 and CDR2: SGHTA, FQGNSA. CDR3 DNA (partial): TGTGCCAGCAGCTTTGGGGCGAGGGGTGGC. Residues: CASSFGARGG. The full CDR3 sequence reads CASSFGARGGYTF.

Sample share makes this clone medium-sized. The CDR3 goes on 3 residues after the read ends, and that part is filled in from the germline J gene. This chain joins TRBV20-1 and TRBJ2-3; D unclear. The CDR3 extends over 13 amino acids. Per germline, CDR1 DFQATT and CDR2 SNEGSKA (reference sequence). Between the trimmed V and J ends, which lost 6 bases and 3 bases, there was a span of 13 bases. Partial CDR3 DNA: TGCAGTGCCCACCTGGCAGTGACAGATACG. Protein product: CSAHLAVTDT. The CDR3 in its entirety is CSAHLAVTDTQYF.

This clone rates as medium-sized. This chain's CDR3 is CSARGDRAGELFF. The sequenced CDR3 bases are TGCAGTGCTAGAGGTGACAGGGCCGGGGAG. The chain has TRBV20-1 and TRBJ2-2; 7 bases agree with TRBD1. The read terminates 3 residues ahead of where the CDR3 ends, so the germline J gene completes it. The CDR3 is made up of 13 amino acids. The V gene end was trimmed by 1 base and the J gene end by 6 bases; junction bases not matched to a gene: 2. The germline V gene encodes CDR1 DFQATT and CDR2 SNEGSKA (reference sequence).

By share, this clone ranks as medium-sized. The observed sequence ends 3 residues before the CDR3 terminus, with the missing tail filled in from the germline J gene. This sequence joins TRBV18 and TRBJ1-2; no reliable D call. Trimming took 3 bases from V and 3 from J, leaving 11 bases between them. The CDR3 has 14 amino acids. Germline values: CDR1 KGHSH, CDR2 LQKENI. CDR3 DNA, as far as it was read: TGTGCCAGCTCACCCGAAGACATCTACTATGGC. Protein product: CASSPEDIYYG. The full CDR3 is CASSPEDIYYGYTF.

In the case of this clone: The read ends 3 residues early relative to the CDR3; the germline J gene fills the gap. This rearrangement joins TRBV2 to TRBJ1-1; weak D call: TRBD1 (6 bases). The CDR3 is 13 amino acids. Germline-derived CDR1 and CDR2 are SNHLY and FYNNEI. The covered CDR3 bases are TGTGCCAGCAGAATAGAGGACAGTAAAGAA. This sequence encodes CASRIEDSKE. The complete CDR3 reads CASRIEDSKEAFF. Variable domain in full (rest from reference TRBV2 and TRBJ1-1): EPEVTQTPSHQVTQMGQEVILRCVPISNHLYFYWYRQILGQKVEFLVSFYNNEISEKSEIFDDQFSVERPDGSNFTLKIRSTKLEDSAMYFCASRIEDSKEAFFGQGTRLTVV.

Of note for this clone: The read gets to within 3 residues of the CDR3 end, and the germline J gene fills in the rest. J is TRBJ1-5 and V is TRBV7-6, with 8 bases fitting TRBD1. CDR1 and CDR2 (germline): SGHVS, FNYEAQ. Trimming took 5 bases from V and 3 from J; bases not matched to a gene: 6. The length of the CDR3 is 15 residues. CDR3 DNA (partial): TGTGCCAGCAGCCCTGGACAGGGCCCCAATCAGCCC. Residues: CASSPGQGPNQP. The entire CDR3 is CASSPGQGPNQPQHF.

The table lists this clone with a few counts. The CDR3 end is not reached by the read, which stops 3 residues before it; the germline J gene fills it in. The gene calls are TRBV13 and TRBJ2-2; D uncertain. Between the trimmed V and J ends, which lost 4 bases and 3 bases, there was a span of 9 bases. Per the germline V gene, CDR1 is PRHDT and CDR2 is FYEKMQ (reference sequence). The length of the CDR3 is 14 residues. The sequenced part of the CDR3 DNA is TGTGCCAGCAGCTCCCAGGTTCACACCGGGGAG. Protein product: CASSSQVHTGE. The CDR3, in full, reads CASSSQVHTGELFF. Drawing the rest from reference TRBV13 and TRBJ2-2, the complete variable domain is AAGVIQSPRHLIKEKRETATLKCYPIPRHDTVYWYQQGPGQDPQFLISFYEKMQSDKGSIPDRFSAQQFSDYHSELNMSSLELGDSALYFCASSSQVHTGELFFGEGSRLTVL.

This clone has just a few counts. Partial CDR3 DNA: TGTGCCAGTAGTATAGATCAACAGGTTTACTATGGC. It specifies CASSIDQQVYYG. In full, the CDR3 is CASSIDQQVYYGYTF. The rearrangement uses TRBV19 and TRBJ1-2, with a weak D call TRBD1 (5 bases). The read falls 3 residues short of the CDR3 end, and the missing part is taken from the germline J gene. The CDR3 consists of 15 residues. The V end was cut by 0 bases, the J end by 3 bases, with 11 bases between. Germline V gene data show CDR1 as LNHDA and CDR2 as SQIVND (reference sequence). The complete variable domain, with remaining parts taken from reference TRBV19 and TRBJ1-2, reads DGGITQSPKYLFRKEGQNVTLSCEQNLNHDAMYWYRQDPGQGLRLIYYSQIVNDFQKGDIAEGYSVSREKKESFPLTVTSAQKNPTAFYLCASSIDQQVYYGYTFGSGTRLTVV.